The clone carrying this TCR beta chain was seen a few times. The data were obtained in a study of metastatic and nonmetastatic thyroid tumors. Looking at the study overall: Peripheral blood and tumor or nodule samples from malignant and benign thyroid patients were compared.

The ends were cut back, 0 bases at V and 9 bases at J, with 8 bases in the middle. Germline loops: CDR1 SGHVS, CDR2 FQNEAQ. This CDR3 contains 12 residues. Nobody among the patients had been given any treatment before thyroid surgery. TCRdb recomputed clones from the PCR reads via MiXCR. This sample has 15,000 to 20,000 clones; around 33% occur once, and the top ten carry 9.5% to 15%. The material sequenced was tumor tissue. The chain combines TRBV7-8 with TRBJ1-2; D gene unclear. The sequence derives from a male donor with papillary thyroid cancer or a benign thyroid nodule (not recorded which). Some clones in this sample may be carry-over from other donors' samples. The CDR3 is CASSLALTSYTF. In DNA, the CDR3 is TGTGCCAGCAGCTTAGCCTTAACTAGCTACACCTTC.